Shown below are 21 T cell receptor beta chains from a single sample sequenced in a study of OX40 agonist ivuxolimab in advanced cancers. Assay used: immunoSEQ multiplex PCR; TCRdb lists only in-frame clones, some missing. Of around 72,000 clones listed, about 88% are singletons. Material: CD4+ or CD8+ T cells sorted from blood, obtained in a trial of the OX40 agonist ivuxolimab. All receptors come from an adult with an advanced solid tumor such as melanoma, head and neck, liver or kidney cancer.

The genes are TRBV15 and TRBJ2-3; 15 bases are shared with TRBD2. The CDR3 runs to 17 residues. From germline, CDR1 is LNHNV and CDR2 YYDKDF (reference sequence). The trim removed 1 base at V and 4 bases at J, leaving 3 bases unmatched. As DNA, the CDR3 is TGTGCCACCAGCAGAGGGGGACTAGCGGGAGGTGCAGATACGCAGTATTTT. This gives the protein CATSRGGLAGGADTQYF.

The V and J genes are TRBV5-6 and TRBJ2-2; no definite D call. The CDR3 consists of 14 residues. Germline assignment: CDR1 SGHDT and CDR2 YYEEEE. Trimming shortened V by 3 bases and J by 1 base, and 7 bases separated the two germline ends. The CDR3 is CASSSYRNTGELFF. The CDR3 DNA follows: TGTGCCAGCAGCTCCTACAGGAACACCGGGGAGCTGTTTTTT.

The J gene is TRBJ1-3, the V gene TRBV6-5, with D tentatively TRBD1 (6 bases). Trimming removed 5 bases from V and 1 base from J, with 12 bases in between. There are 15 residues in the CDR3. CDR1 is MNHEY, CDR2 SVGAGI, per germline. The CDR3 DNA follows: TGTGCCAGCAGTCGATCACAGGGATCTGGAAACACCATATATTTT. Translation gives CASSRSQGSGNTIYF.

A few counts support this clone. The chain is built from TRBV28 and TRBJ2-2; D remains ambiguous. With 10 bases removed from V and 2 bases from J, the gap between germline ends came to 8 bases. This CDR3 comprises 12 residues. Germline V gene lookup returns CDR1 MDHEN and CDR2 SYDVKM. The CDR3 nucleotides read TGTGCCACCATCAGAAACACCGGGGAGCTGTTTTTT. Amino acids: CATIRNTGELFF.

This clone has only one observation. J is TRBJ1-5 and V is TRBV21-1; the table calls TRBD1, which could not be checked here. TRBV21-1 is assigned pseudogene status. The CDR3 totals 16 residues. The CDR3 DNA reads TGTGCCAGCAGCAATTGGACAGGGCTGGGCAATCAGCCCCAGCATTTT. It codes for CASSNWTGLGNQPQHF.

The gene calls are TRBV9 and TRBJ1-1, with D uncertain. V lost 0 bases, J lost 1 base, and 7 bases lay in between. Germline assignment: CDR1 SGDLS and CDR2 YYNGEE. CDR3 length equals 14 residues. CDR3 DNA: TGTGCCAGCAGCGTAGTTTACAAGAACACTGAAGCTTTCTTT. Encoded protein: CASSVVYKNTEAFF.

This chain connects TRBV28 to TRBJ1-5, with TRBD1 matching 7 bases. This CDR3 spans 16 amino acids. Germline CDR1 MDHEN, CDR2 SYDVKM. With V trimmed by 5 bases and J by 3 bases, 10 bases remained unmatched. DNA for the CDR3: TGTGCCAGCAGTCTTCCTACCGACAGGGCCAATCAGCCCCAGCATTTT. It translates to CASSLPTDRANQPQHF.

The chain joins TRBV19 to TRBJ1-2, with a tentative D call TRBD1 (6 bases). V was pared by 1 base and J by 8 bases, with 23 bases between. CDR1 LNHDA and CDR2 SQIVND come from the germline V gene (reference sequence). The CDR3 has 17 amino acids. CDR3 in amino acids: CASSIARGGILSDGYTF. In nucleotides, the CDR3 is TGTGCCAGTAGTATAGCCCGAGGGGGGATTCTTTCGGACGGCTACACCTTC.

This clone showed up just a few times. The chain combines TRBV10-3 with TRBJ1-1; 7 bases are shared with TRBD1. The CDR3 spans 13 residues. V dropped 6 bases and J dropped 3; count of bases not matched to a gene: 4. The germline V gene encodes CDR1 ENHRY and CDR2 SYGVKD. CDR3 in amino acids: CAIRDREDTEAFF. The CDR3 DNA is TGTGCCATCAGAGACAGGGAGGACACTGAAGCTTTCTTT.

The gene calls are TRBV27 and TRBJ1-1, with a weak D call TRBD1 (6 bases). The CDR3 is 14 amino acids. CDR1 MNHEY and CDR2 SMNVEV come from the germline V gene (reference sequence). The V end was cut by 5 bases, the J end by 5 bases, with 15 bases between. CDR3 sequence reads: CASSALQGHTEAFF. CDR3 bases: TGTGCCAGCAGTGCCTTACAGGGTCATACTGAAGCTTTCTTT.

This chain joins TRBV18 and TRBJ2-1; a weak D match, TRBD1 (5 bases). Germline V gene data show CDR1 as KGHSH and CDR2 as LQKENI. Between the trimmed V and J ends, which lost 5 bases and 6 bases, there was a span of 17 bases. This CDR3 has 15 amino acids. The CDR3 protein is CASSTYRGESNEQFF. In DNA form, the CDR3 reads TGTGCCAGCTCAACTTATAGGGGCGAATCCAATGAGCAGTTCTTC.

This rearrangement joins TRBV5-5 to TRBJ2-3; D assignment may be TRBD1 or TRBD2 (5 bases each). Germline lookup yields CDR1 SGHKS and CDR2 YYEKEE (reference sequence). V was pared by 0 bases and J by 0 bases, with 8 bases between. The CDR3 runs to 15 residues. CDR3 in DNA: TGTGCCAGCAGCTTGGACGGGGCTAGCACAGATACGCAGTATTTT. As protein: CASSLDGASTDTQYF.

The chain links TRBV18 to TRBJ2-3; 10 positions agree with TRBD2. Germline trimming cut 5 bases from V and 3 bases from J; bases unmatched to any gene: 17. The germline CDR1 and CDR2 sequences are KGHSH and LQKENI. This CDR3 has 19 residues. The CDR3 coding sequence is TGTGCCAGCTCAGCAAAGCTTCAGGGGCTAGCGGGAGAGACAGATACGCAGTATTTT. Encoded protein: CASSAKLQGLAGETDTQYF.

This clone has only one observation. The J gene is TRBJ2-5, the V gene TRBV7-6; no clear D gene. The CDR3 is made up of 13 amino acids. V was cut by 2 bases and J by 7 bases, with 11 bases left in between. CDR1 and CDR2 (germline): SGHVS, FNYEAQ. The CDR3 DNA is TGTGCCAGCAGCTTACAGAGCCAGCGGACCCAGTACTTC. It encodes CASSLQSQRTQYF.

This chain links TRBV6-5 with TRBJ1-3; D perhaps matches TRBD1 (6 bases). The germline gives CDR1 MNHEY, CDR2 SVGAGI. Trimming took 5 bases from V and 0 from J, leaving 8 bases between them. The CDR3 sequence is 14 residues long. As DNA, the CDR3 is TGTGCCAGCAGTACAGGGTTCTCTGGAAACACCATATATTTT. Translated, it gives CASSTGFSGNTIYF.

The chain carries TRBV9 and TRBJ1-2, with 7 positions matching TRBD1. The CDR3 has 15 amino acids. V shed 3 bases and J 4 bases; nucleotides not matched to a gene: 9. Germline V gene sequence: CDR1 SGDLS, CDR2 YYNGEE. CDR3 nucleotide sequence: TGTGCCAGCAGCGGCCGGAAGGGGGCCTCCTATGGCTACACCTTC. Its translation: CASSGRKGASYGYTF.

The CDR3 is CSGTTGGNTEAFF. The CDR3 bases are TGCAGCGGTACTACAGGGGGGAACACTGAAGCTTTCTTT. The V call is TRBV29-1, the J call TRBJ1-1; 8 bases agree with TRBD1. J gave up 1 base and V 7 bases, and 5 bases lay outside the gene matches. This CDR3 spans 13 amino acids. CDR1 and CDR2 from the germline V gene are SQVTM and ANQGSEA.

The chain employs TRBV28 and TRBJ2-7, with a tentative D call TRBD2 (6 bases). V lost 6 bases and J lost 3, with 18 bases in between. CDR1 and CDR2 (germline): MDHEN, SYDVKM. The CDR3 runs 15 residues. The CDR3 region is CASSLSRGILYEQYF. The CDR3, as DNA: TGTGCCAGCAGCCTGTCTCGCGGGATTCTCTACGAGCAGTACTTC.

The chain is built from TRBV6-6 and TRBJ1-3, with D perhaps TRBD1 (5 bases). Deletions cut 5 bases from V and 2 bases from J, with 10 bases between. This CDR3 region has 14 residues. The germline CDR1 and CDR2 sequences are MNHNY and SVGAGI (reference sequence). The CDR3 here is CASSRTFTGNTIYF. The CDR3 DNA follows: TGTGCCAGCAGTCGGACATTTACTGGAAACACCATATATTTT.

The rearrangement uses TRBV4-2 and TRBJ2-7, with 7 nucleotides matching TRBD2. J lost 5 bases, V lost 1 base, and 14 bases had no gene match. Germline lookup yields CDR1 LGHNA and CDR2 YNFKEQ. The CDR3 runs to 17 residues. DNA of the CDR3: TGTGCCAGCAGCCAAGTCTCCATGACTAGCTTTATCCACGAGCAGTACTTC. It translates to CASSQVSMTSFIHEQYF.

The V gene is TRBV5-1, the J gene TRBJ2-7; D gene unclear. Germline V gives CDR1 SGHRS, CDR2 YFSETQ. V lost 0 bases and J lost 2, with 9 bases in between. The CDR3 has 14 amino acids. The CDR3 reads CASSLEPGTYEQYF. The CDR3 DNA follows: TGCGCCAGCAGCTTGGAGCCGGGCACCTACGAGCAGTACTTC.